A selection of T cell receptor beta chains follows, all from one sample in a study of T-cell memory formation after mild COVID-19. TCRdb redid the calling of the 5' RACE reads with MiXCR, one entry per CDR3 protein. The sample gives approximately 350,000 distinct CDR3 sequences, roughly 13% of which show up once; about a fifth is in the top ten. The material sequenced was PBMCs or a T cell subset sorted from them (not recorded which). Receptor source: a man between 18 and 29 years old who had mild COVID-19 (a few samples of this study predate the infection). Cell type and time point are not known. Each CDR3 is given with its conserved first and last residue. D genes are given only for firm matches. The size of a clone is reported for some rows only, either as once, few or many, or as a class for expanded clones.

TRBJ2-1,many,.,TRBV5-1,CASSSEGTEYNEQFF,TGCGCCAGCAGCTCTGAGGGGACCGAGTACAATGAGCAGTTCTTC
TRBJ1-1,many,.,TRBV6-5,CASSWRVNTEAFF,TGTGCCAGCAGTTGGAGAGTGAACACTGAAGCTTTCTTT
TRBJ1-1,.,.,TRBV5-1,CASSLDGVRTEAFF,TGCGCCAGCAGCTTGGATGGGGTCCGCACTGAAGCTTTCTTT
TRBJ2-7,.,.,TRBV20-1,CSASPPAVSYEQYF,TGCAGTGCTAGCCCCCCTGCGGTTAGTTACGAGCAGTACTTC
TRBJ2-3,few,.,TRBV6-5,CASTSGGSDTQYF,TGTGCCAGCACCTCTGGGGGGTCAGATACGCAGTATTTT
TRBJ1-2,.,TRBD1,TRBV5-4,CASSTGQAPGYGYTF,TGTGCCAGCAGCACGGGACAGGCTCCTGGCTATGGCTACACCTTC
TRBJ2-2,few,.,TRBV5-1,CASSLVTNTGELFF,TGCGCCAGCAGCTTGGTAACGAACACCGGGGAGCTGTTTTTT
TRBJ2-3,few,.,TRBV5-1,CASSSGPYTDTQYF,TGCGCCAGCAGCTCCGGCCCGTACACAGATACGCAGTATTTT
TRBJ2-3,.,TRBD1,TRBV24-1,CATSDYRGGTDTQYF,TGTGCCACCAGTGACTACAGGGGGGGCACAGATACGCAGTATTTT
TRBJ1-6,.,.,TRBV10-3,CAIMNPRSTVVHF,TGTGCCATCATGAATCCGAGATCTACGGTCGTCCACTTT
TRBJ2-3,few,.,TRBV5-1,CASSLSVLAFSTDTQYF,TGCGCCAGCAGCTTGTCGGTCCTAGCGTTTAGCACAGATACGCAGTATTTT
TRBJ1-5,few,.,TRBV4-1,CASSPVGISNQPQHF,TGCGCCAGCAGCCCGGTTGGGATTAGCAATCAGCCCCAGCATTTT
TRBJ2-5,few,.,TRBV6-2/TRBV6-3,CASSPPGLPPETQYF,TGTGCCAGCAGTCCCCCGGGCCTACCCCCAGAGACCCAGTACTTC
TRBJ2-6,.,.,TRBV4-1,CASSGTTFAGANVLTF,TGCGCCAGCAGCGGGACAACGTTTGCGGGGGCCAACGTCCTGACTTTC
TRBJ2-7,.,TRBD1,TRBV7-9,CASSLEGAEQYF,TGTGCCAGCAGCTTAGAGGGGGCCGAGCAGTACTTC
TRBJ2-7,few,TRBD1,TRBV5-1,CASSLEDRYEQYF,TGCGCCAGCAGCTTGGAGGACAGGTACGAGCAGTACTTC
TRBJ1-2,few,.,TRBV10-3,CAISADLRTLGYTF,TGTGCCATCAGTGCGGACTTACGAACTCTTGGCTACACCTTC
TRBJ1-1,few,.,TRBV5-6,CAAAGVRAFF,TGTGCCGCGGCCGGGGTTCGGGCTTTCTTT
TRBJ2-1,.,TRBD2,TRBV6-1,CASSGSGRSDNEQFF,TGTGCCAGCAGTGGGAGCGGGAGGAGTGACAATGAGCAGTTCTTC